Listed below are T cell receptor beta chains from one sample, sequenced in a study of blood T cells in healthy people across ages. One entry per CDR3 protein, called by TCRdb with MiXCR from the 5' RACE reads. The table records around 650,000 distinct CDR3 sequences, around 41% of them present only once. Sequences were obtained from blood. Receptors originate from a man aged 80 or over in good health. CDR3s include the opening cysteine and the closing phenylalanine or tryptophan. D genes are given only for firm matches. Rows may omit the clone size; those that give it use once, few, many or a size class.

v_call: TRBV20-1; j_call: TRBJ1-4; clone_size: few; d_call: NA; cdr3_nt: TGCAGTGCTAGTAACATCCTGGGGAATCGTGAAAAACTGTTTTTT; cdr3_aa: CSASNILGNREKLFF
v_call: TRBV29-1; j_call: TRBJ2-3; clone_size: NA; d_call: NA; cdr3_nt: TGCAGCGTTGCCCAGTATCCTTCACAGGGCACAGATACGCAGTATTTT; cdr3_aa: CSVAQYPSQGTDTQYF
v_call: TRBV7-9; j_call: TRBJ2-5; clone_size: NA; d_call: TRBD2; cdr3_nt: TGTGCCAGCAGCCTGACTAGCGGGGACCAAGAGACCCAGTACTTC; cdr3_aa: CASSLTSGDQETQYF
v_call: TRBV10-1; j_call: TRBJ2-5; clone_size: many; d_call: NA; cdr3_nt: TGCGCCAGCAGTGTCCACAGAGAAGAGACCCAGTACTTC; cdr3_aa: CASSVHREETQYF
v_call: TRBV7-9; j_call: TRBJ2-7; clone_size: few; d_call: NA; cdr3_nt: TGTGCCACCGAACCCCCTCGGGGAAACGTCTACGAGCAGTACTTC; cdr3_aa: CATEPPRGNVYEQYF
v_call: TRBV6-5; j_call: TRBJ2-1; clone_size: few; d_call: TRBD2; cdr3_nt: TGTGCCAGTGTGGAGGGAGCGGGAGGTCATGAGCAGTTCTTC; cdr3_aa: CASVEGAGGHEQFF
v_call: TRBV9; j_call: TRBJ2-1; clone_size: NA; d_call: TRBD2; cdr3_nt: TGTGCCAGCAGCCTCACTAGCGGGGGGGCCGATGAGCAGTTCTTC; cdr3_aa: CASSLTSGGADEQFF
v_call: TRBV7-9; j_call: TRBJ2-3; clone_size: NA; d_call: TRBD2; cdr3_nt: TGTGCCAGCAGCGACACTAGCGAAGGGTGGGATACGCAGTATTTT; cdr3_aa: CASSDTSEGWDTQYF
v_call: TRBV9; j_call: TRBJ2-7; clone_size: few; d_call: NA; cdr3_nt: TGTGCCAGCAGCACTCAGGGGCACTCCTACGAGCAGTACTTC; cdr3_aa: CASSTQGHSYEQYF
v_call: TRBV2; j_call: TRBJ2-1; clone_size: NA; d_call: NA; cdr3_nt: TGTGCCAGCAGTGCGGGACCCGAGTCCTACGAGCAGTTCTTC; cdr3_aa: CASSAGPESYEQFF
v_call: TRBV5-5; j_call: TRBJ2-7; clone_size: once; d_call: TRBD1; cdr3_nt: TGTGCCAGCAGCAGGGAGACAGGGGGTTCGGAGGAGCAGTACTTC; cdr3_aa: CASSRETGGSEEQYF
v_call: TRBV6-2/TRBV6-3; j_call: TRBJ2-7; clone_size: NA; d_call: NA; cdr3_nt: TGTGCCAGCAGTTACTTTTCGGACTACGAGCAGTACTTC; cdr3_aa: CASSYFSDYEQYF
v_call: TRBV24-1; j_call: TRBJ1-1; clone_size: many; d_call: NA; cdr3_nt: TGTGCCACCAGTGATTTGCAAATCTCGGACGGATATTCGGGCAGTTCGAACACTGAAGCTTTCTTT; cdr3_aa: CATSDLQISDGYSGSSNTEAFF
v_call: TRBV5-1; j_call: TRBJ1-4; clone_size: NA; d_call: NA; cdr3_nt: TGCGCCAGCAGCCGGGACCCCTCCAATGAAAAACTGTTTTTT; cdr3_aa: CASSRDPSNEKLFF
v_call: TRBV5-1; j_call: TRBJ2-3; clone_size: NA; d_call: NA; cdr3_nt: TGCGCCAGCAGGCTAGAGCGGGTTGATACGCAGTATTTT; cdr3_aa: CASRLERVDTQYF
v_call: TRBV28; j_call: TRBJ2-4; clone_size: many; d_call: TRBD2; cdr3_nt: TGTGCCAGCAGTTTAGTCCTAGCGGGAAACAAAAACATTCAGTACTTC; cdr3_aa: CASSLVLAGNKNIQYF